This T cell receptor (beta chain) was retrieved from a study of cytomegalovirus exposure and HLA in healthy donors. Findings of the study overall: In an earlier analysis, most TCR beta V segments were productive about 87% or about 30% of the time.

Primers: 60 Vbeta forward and 13 Jbeta reverse. The data were produced by immunoSEQ multiplex PCR, yet TCRdb's version contains in-frame clones alone and is incomplete. The sample includes 150,000 or so clones, more than 70% seen only once; the top ten take about 1.6%. As to this clone: Its antigen is unknown.

V lost 5 bases, J lost 1 base, and 1 base stayed unmatched. The CDR3 spans 14 residues. Per the germline V gene, CDR1 is SGHRS and CDR2 is YFSETQ. The sequence derives from a girl aged 5 to 17 in good health and CMV-seronegative. Sequencing was carried out using PBMCs. The chain is built from TRBV5-1 and TRBJ2-2; 8 bases agree with TRBD1. CDR3 sequence reads: CASRTGENTGELFF. The CDR3 bases are TGCGCCAGCAGGACAGGGGAGAACACCGGGGAGCTGTTTTTT.